This entry lists 21 T cell receptor beta chains sequenced from one sample in a study of radiation and T cells in renal cell carcinoma (dated by TCRdb to 2019 to 2021). The library was made by the immunoSEQ multiplex PCR assay. TCRdb took over this immuneACCESS table, retaining in-frame rearrangements with V and J assigned. Such tables are incomplete; in checked studies, under half of the missing clones stem from an unresolved V gene, and the remainder is unexplained. The sample table lists about 83,000 clones, 83% of them with a count of one. The ten largest clones capture more than 2% of the sample. In light of the paper, this sample's time point label describes: blood 4 weeks post-SBRT, at nephrectomy. In light of the paper, this sample's treatment or condition label describes: 15 Gy SBRT to primary tumor, nephrectomy 4 weeks later. This specimen consisted of blood, obtained from a patient whose treatment included radiotherapy and nephrectomy. These receptors came from a woman aged 55-69 years with renal cell carcinoma.

This clone was found once. The J gene is TRBJ1-2, the V gene TRBV12-5, with D tentatively TRBD1 (5 bases). The germline CDR1 and CDR2 sequences are LGHNT and FRNRAP. The CDR3 has 16 amino acids. V was pared by 6 bases and J by 4 bases, with 21 bases between. This CDR3 is CASGRGAQGGIYGYTF. DNA of the CDR3: TGTGCTAGTGGCCGAGGGGCGCAGGGTGGGATCTATGGCTACACCTTC.

V usage is TRBV21-1 and J usage is TRBJ1-3. TRBV21-1 is noted as a pseudogene. The CDR3 loop spans 12 amino acids. Here the CDR3 reads CANLPYGNTIYF. In DNA, the CDR3 is TGTGCCAATCTCCCGTACGGAAACACCATATATTTT.

The rearrangement joins TRBV7-2 to TRBJ2-5, with D hard to call. With the DNA end fitting TRBJ2-7 better, the J assignment may be wrong. CDR3 length: 11 amino acids. The V gene's germline CDR1 is SGHTA and CDR2 FQGNSA. The CDR3 DNA follows: TGTGCCAGCAGCCCGTCCTACGAGCAGTACTTC. Amino acids: CASSPSYEQYF.

The V and J genes are TRBV7-2 and TRBJ1-2; 9 bases align to TRBD1. The CDR3 spans 16 residues. The trim removed 4 bases at V and 4 bases at J, leaving 10 bases unmatched. Germline CDR1 reads SGHTA; CDR2 reads FQGNSA. The DNA for the CDR3 is TGTGCCAGCAGCTCGTTAAGAACAGGGGGCGTCTATGGCTACACCTTC. This codes for CASSSLRTGGVYGYTF.

This chain links TRBV7-9 with TRBJ1-2, with a possible D match to TRBD1 (5 bases). CDR1 and CDR2 from the germline V gene are SEHNR and FQNEAQ (reference sequence). Trimming left V 5 bases short and J 1 base short, with 20 bases between. This CDR3 region has 17 residues. In DNA, the CDR3 is TGTGCCAGCAGCGATTTGACAGAAGTTAACTTTAACTATGGCTACACCTTC. Translating gives CASSDLTEVNFNYGYTF.

The chain uses TRBV5-8 and TRBJ1-2, with D unclear. V was clipped by 0 bases and J by 6 bases, with 6 bases between them. Germline V lookup: CDR1 SGHTS, CDR2 YDEGEE. This CDR3 has 12 amino acids. CDR3 sequence: CASSLVENGYTF. The CDR3 nucleotides read TGTGCCAGCAGCTTGGTTGAGAATGGCTACACCTTC.

The gene calls are TRBV5-6 and TRBJ1-1; D gene unclear. Germline V lookup: CDR1 SGHDT, CDR2 YYEEEE. This CDR3 has 17 amino acids. V lost 0 bases and J 1 base, leaving 16 bases between the germline ends. As DNA, the CDR3 is TGTGCCAGCAGCTTGGATATCGGGCGGGTTTGGAACACTGAAGCTTTCTTT. Protein product: CASSLDIGRVWNTEAFF.

The gene calls are TRBV19 and TRBJ1-1; the D is unclear. CDR1 is LNHDA, CDR2 SQIVND, per germline (reference sequence). V was pared by 5 bases and J by 0 bases, with 10 bases between. The CDR3 has 14 residues. CDR3 sequence: CASSVPHLNTEAFF. The CDR3 nucleotides read TGTGCCAGTAGTGTCCCCCACTTGAACACTGAAGCTTTCTTT. The whole variable domain, remainder taken from reference TRBV19 and TRBJ1-1, is DGGITQSPKYLFRKEGQNVTLSCEQNLNHDAMYWYRQDPGQGLRLIYYSQIVNDFQKGDIAEGYSVSREKKESFPLTVTSAQKNPTAFYLCASSVPHLNTEAFFGQGTRLTVV.

This chain connects TRBV12-5 to TRBJ2-1; TRBD2 matches at 14 bases. The CDR3 length is 17 residues. The V segment lost 2 bases and the J segment 6 bases; nucleotides outside the gene matches: 6. Germline V lookup: CDR1 LGHNT, CDR2 FRNRAP. CDR3 DNA: TGTGCTAGTGGTTTGCTCAGGACTAGCGGGGGGATCAATGAGCAGTTCTTC. It encodes CASGLLRTSGGINEQFF. The whole variable domain, remainder taken from reference TRBV12-5 and TRBJ2-1, is DARVTQTPRHKVTEMGQEVTMRCQPILGHNTVFWYRQTMMQGLELLAYFRNRAPLDDSGMPKDRFSAEMPDATLATLKIQPSEPRDSAVYFCASGLLRTSGGINEQFFGPGTRLTVL.

The chain recombines TRBV6-5 with TRBJ2-3; D is ambiguous. CDR1 is MNHEY and CDR2 is SVGAGI in the germline V gene. Deletions cut 5 bases from V and 5 bases from J, with 14 bases between. CDR3 size: 14 residues. CDR3 protein: CASSPESLGDTQYF. The DNA of the CDR3 is TGTGCCAGCAGTCCCGAAAGCTTGGGAGATACGCAGTATTTT.

The J gene is TRBJ2-3, the V gene TRBV9; D perhaps matches TRBD1 (6 bases). CDR1 SGDLS and CDR2 YYNGEE come from the germline V gene. CDR3 length equals 16 residues. Between the trimmed V and J ends, which lost 2 bases and 2 bases, there was a span of 15 bases. DNA for the CDR3: TGTGCCAGCAGCGTGAGAGACAGGACCTTCACAGATACGCAGTATTTT. Its translation is CASSVRDRTFTDTQYF.

The gene calls are TRBV2 and TRBJ2-2; D remains unclear. Trimming pared 4 bases from V and 0 bases from J, leaving 6 bases between. CDR1 SNHLY and CDR2 FYNNEI come from the germline V gene. This CDR3 contains 14 residues. In nucleotides, the CDR3 is TGTGCCAGCAGTGTAAATACGAACACCGGGGAGCTGTTTTTT. Its translation is CASSVNTNTGELFF.

The V gene is TRBV2, the J gene TRBJ1-3, with 9 nucleotides matching TRBD1. Trimming took 3 bases from V and 4 from J; bases not matched to a gene: 7. In germline, CDR1 is SNHLY, CDR2 FYNNEI. The CDR3 is 16 residues long. CDR3 residues: CASSEPGTGYGNTIYF. CDR3 DNA: TGTGCCAGCAGTGAGCCAGGGACAGGGTACGGAAACACCATATATTTT.

Only a few counts were recorded for this clone. Just one base apart from a much larger clone, this may be a read error. The sample contains more than one DNA sequence encoding this CDR3. The chain has TRBV6-5 and TRBJ1-1; D uncertain. V gave up 0 bases and J gave up 1 base, with 3 bases separating them. CDR3 length: 13 residues. Germline CDR1 and CDR2: MNHEY and SVGAGI. CDR3 in DNA: TGTGCCAGCAGTTACTCAAGGAACACTGAAGCTTTCTTT. This translates into CASSYSRNTEAFF.

This chain joins TRBV30 and TRBJ1-1; D is ambiguous. V shed 3 bases and J shed 3 bases, with 14 bases lying between them. Germline V gene lookup returns CDR1 GTSNPN and CDR2 SVGIG (reference sequence). The CDR3 consists of 14 residues. The CDR3: CAWSATVTDTEAFF. Written as DNA, the CDR3 is TGTGCCTGGAGCGCAACGGTAACGGACACTGAAGCTTTCTTT. Based on the CDR3 plus reference TRBV30 and TRBJ1-1, the full variable domain is SQTIHQWPATLVQPVGSPLSLECTVEGTSNPNLYWYRQAAGRGLQLLFYSVGIGQISSEVPQNLSASRPQDRQFILSSKKLLLSDSGFYLCAWSATVTDTEAFFGQGTRLTVV.

Remarks on this clone: Other nucleotide sequences from this sample produce the same CDR3. The chain recombines TRBV7-9 with TRBJ2-7; D remains unclear. This CDR3 has 13 residues. From germline, CDR1 is SEHNR and CDR2 FQNEAQ (reference sequence). The V gene lost 1 base and the J gene lost 2 bases, with 6 bases spanning the gap. The CDR3 bases are TGTGCCAGCAGCTTAGTCCCGGCCTACGAGCAGTACTTC. It translates to CASSLVPAYEQYF.

In its sample, this clone was seen a few times. J is TRBJ1-1 and V is TRBV2, with D perhaps matching TRBD1 (5 bases). Germline values: CDR1 SNHLY, CDR2 FYNNEI. The V and J ends lost 7 bases and 0 bases respectively, with 12 bases between them. There are 14 residues in the CDR3. In DNA form, the CDR3 reads TGTGCCAGCAACCCCGGGACGGTGAACACTGAAGCTTTCTTT. This sequence encodes CASNPGTVNTEAFF.

In this sample, this clone turned up once. Additional DNA sequences in this sample encode the identical CDR3. The chain is built from TRBV9 and TRBJ2-7, with TRBD1 matching 7 bases. The J segment lost 3 bases and the V segment lost 0 bases, leaving 0 bases of the junction unmatched. The CDR3 totals 13 residues. Germline V gives CDR1 SGDLS, CDR2 YYNGEE. The CDR3 loop is CASSVGDSYEQYF. For the CDR3, the DNA is TGTGCCAGCAGCGTAGGGGACAGCTACGAGCAGTACTTC.

V usage is TRBV7-2 and J usage is TRBJ1-5, with TRBD1 matching 10 bases. Germline CDR1 SGHTA, CDR2 FQGNSA. This CDR3 is 16 amino acids long. Germline trimming cut 4 bases from V and 12 bases from J; bases unmatched to any gene: 15. This CDR3 reads CASSSPDRGREGRQHF. In DNA form, the CDR3 reads TGTGCCAGCAGCTCGCCCGACAGGGGGCGAGAGGGCCGCCAGCATTTT.

As to this clone: This CDR3 fails to terminate in the conserved phenylalanine or tryptophan, so it likely reflects a read error. The DNA is left out, because the CDR3 cannot be placed on it with certainty; the CDR3 is given as TCRdb lists it. The chain carries TRBV20-1 and TRBJ1-2. CDR1 and CDR2 from the germline V gene are DFQATT and SNEGSKA (reference sequence). Including both end residues, the CDR3 is 11 amino acids long. CDR3: CSARDLAVYFP.

The chain uses TRBV18 and TRBJ1-4; no clear D. The CDR3 has 14 amino acids. Trimming removed 0 bases from V and 7 bases from J, with 9 bases in between. Germline CDR1 and CDR2: KGHSH and LQKENI. This chain's CDR3 is CASSPPPVGEKLFF. CDR3 DNA sequence: TGTGCCAGCTCACCACCTCCTGTGGGTGAAAAACTGTTTTTT.